A few counts support the clone carrying this TCR beta chain. Its antigen remains unknown. Each patient came to thyroid surgery without any prior treatment (of any kind). Per the original data handling: Clinicopathological groups differed in CDR3, with these differences serving to build a distant-metastasis classifier for papillary thyroid cancer. TCRdb reprocessed the PCR reads using MiXCR. For this entry, the V and J calls and clone size follow TCRdb and not the study's own pipeline. The sample carries tens of thousands of clones, around 20% recorded once. This sample was included in a study of metastatic and nonmetastatic thyroid tumors. Study in general: Repertoire comparison spanned blood and tumor or nodule tissue of malignant and benign thyroid patients.

J was trimmed by 6 bases and V by 7 bases; bases with no gene match: 7. Germline V lookup: CDR1 SNHLY, CDR2 FYNNEI. This CDR3 spans 13 amino acids. General study findings and limits: Patients with malignant thyroid tumors reportedly had significantly higher TCR beta diversity than those with benign nodules, in blood and tumor.

Source material: blood. This clonotype originated in a female donor with papillary thyroid cancer or a benign thyroid nodule (not recorded which). Some clones in this sample may be carry-over from other donors' samples. The chain links TRBV2 to TRBJ2-7; 9 bases match TRBD2. CDR3 protein: CASTRTSAFEQYF. The CDR3 DNA sequence: TGTGCCAGCACAAGGACTAGCGCCTTCGAGCAGTACTTC.